These T cell receptor beta chains were read from a single sample in a study of blood T cell repertoires in COVID-19. Repertoires were generated with immunoSEQ multiplex PCR, while TCRdb's copy carries only in-frame clones and drops some. The table lists 200,000 to 250,000 clones, almost 85% of them singletons. Input material: PBMCs or T cells enriched from blood (not recorded which). Every receptor here comes from a man in his forties or fifties who had recovered from COVID-19. Each CDR3 is given with its conserved first and last residue. A D gene is named only where the DNA matches it firmly. Expanded clones get a size class; other rows say once, few or many, or leave the size out.

J gene	clone size	V gene	D gene	CDR3 protein	CDR3 DNA
TRBJ1-4	few	TRBV2	.	CASSPDRFNEKLFF	TGTGCCAGCAGCCCAGACAGGTTTAATGAAAAACTGTTTTTT
TRBJ2-7	.	TRBV7-2	TRBD2	CASSSRRASGTYEQYF	TGTGCCAGCAGCTCTCGTAGGGCTAGCGGGACCTACGAGCAGTACTTC
TRBJ1-2	.	TRBV6-5	TRBD1	CASRQGRYGYTF	TGTGCCAGCAGACAGGGGCGCTATGGCTACACCTTC
TRBJ2-5	few	TRBV9	TRBD2	CASSVRAGGPLAETQYF	TGTGCCAGCAGCGTCCGCGCGGGAGGGCCCCTCGCTGAGACCCAGTACTTC
TRBJ2-1	.	TRBV5-6	TRBD1	CASSLLRDRGNEQFF	TGTGCCAGCAGCCTACTAAGGGACAGGGGAAATGAGCAGTTCTTC
TRBJ1-5	.	TRBV30	TRBD1	CAWNTQGASNQPQHF	TGTGCCTGGAATACACAGGGGGCAAGCAATCAGCCCCAGCATTTT
TRBJ2-7	.	TRBV16	.	CASSQSPQNEQYF	TGTGCCAGCAGCCAATCTCCCCAGAACGAGCAGTACTTC
TRBJ1-3	.	TRBV9	.	CASSPYSGNTIYF	TGTGCCAGCAGCCCCTACTCTGGAAACACCATATATTTT
TRBJ2-1	.	TRBV5-4	TRBD2	CASSLGVGGNEQFF	TGTGCCAGCAGCTTGGGGGTCGGGGGGAATGAGCAGTTCTTC
TRBJ2-2	.	TRBV5-1	TRBD1	CASRITGTGNTGELFF	TGCGCCAGCAGGATAACCGGGACAGGAAACACCGGGGAGCTGTTTTTT
TRBJ1-5	.	TRBV24-1	.	CATAPTLSNQPQHF	TGTGCCACCGCACCAACTTTGAGCAATCAGCCCCAGCATTTT
TRBJ1-2	.	TRBV2	.	CASSVARVDGYTF	TGTGCCAGCAGTGTTGCCAGGGTAGACGGCTACACCTTC
TRBJ2-3	.	TRBV7-7	TRBD2	CASSLSASGDDTQYF	TGTGCCAGCAGCTTATCGGCTAGCGGGGACGATACGCAGTATTTT
TRBJ1-1	.	TRBV5-1	.	CASSLSAGGQVFGTEAFF	TGCGCCAGCAGCTTGTCTGCCGGGGGGCAGGTTTTCGGGACTGAAGCTTTCTTT
TRBJ2-2	.	TRBV5-8	.	CASGRRDTGELFF	TGTGCCAGCGGTCGTCGAGACACCGGGGAGCTGTTTTTT
TRBJ2-4	.	TRBV3-1/TRBV3-2	TRBD2	CASSQGYAGRQSVGIQYF	TGTGCCAGCAGCCAGGGATACGCCGGGAGGCAGAGTGTCGGCATTCAGTACTTC
TRBJ2-2	once	TRBV30	.	CAWSVQIANTGELFF	TGTGCCTGGAGTGTACAAATCGCGAACACCGGGGAGCTGTTTTTT
TRBJ2-5	.	TRBV9	.	CASSRSGVEETQYF	TGTGCCAGCAGCCGATCCGGAGTGGAAGAGACCCAGTACTTC
TRBJ2-5	once	TRBV5-4	TRBD2	CASSAGLASLETQYF	TGTGCCAGCAGCGCGGGACTAGCGTCGCTGGAGACCCAGTACTTC
TRBJ2-6	.	TRBV30	TRBD1	CACGTEHTFSGANVLTF	TGTGCCTGCGGGACAGAGCATACTTTCTCTGGGGCCAACGTCCTGACTTTC
TRBJ2-3	.	TRBV5-1	TRBD2	CASSFGIAGGTDTQYF	TGCGCCAGCAGCTTTGGTATAGCGGGAGGTACAGATACGCAGTATTTT
TRBJ1-5	once	TRBV29-1	.	CSVRQPNQPQHF	TGCAGCGTACGACAGCCTAATCAGCCCCAGCATTTT
TRBJ2-1	.	TRBV25-1	.	CASSGGLSSYNEQFF	TGTGCCAGCAGTGGCGGGCTAAGCTCCTACAATGAGCAGTTCTTC
TRBJ2-3	.	TRBV7-9	.	CASSAEGRATDTQYF	TGTGCCAGCAGCGCAGAGGGCCGGGCAACAGATACGCAGTATTTT
TRBJ1-1	.	TRBV5-1	.	CASSWGGRTEAFF	TGCGCCAGCAGCTGGGGAGGTCGTACTGAAGCTTTCTTT
TRBJ2-1	.	TRBV27	.	CASSPLALHSYNEQFF	TGTGCCAGCAGTCCCCTAGCACTTCACTCCTACAATGAGCAGTTCTTC
TRBJ2-7	.	TRBV25-1	.	CASRRAGTSYEQYF	TGTGCCAGTCGCAGGGCGGGGACCTCCTACGAGCAGTACTTC
TRBJ1-2	once	TRBV19	TRBD1	CASSPTGYRGYTF	TGTGCCAGTAGTCCGACCGGATACAGGGGGTACACCTTC
TRBJ2-1	.	TRBV20-1	TRBD2	CSASLAGGNEQFF	TGCAGTGCTAGTCTAGCGGGGGGTAATGAGCAGTTCTTC
TRBJ2-2	.	TRBV5-1	.	CASSLEVSGNTGELFF	TGCGCCAGCAGCTTGGAGGTTAGCGGGAACACCGGGGAGCTGTTTTTT
TRBJ2-3	.	TRBV5-1	.	CASRGGGSTDTQYF	TGCGCCAGCAGGGGAGGGGGAAGCACAGATACGCAGTATTTT
TRBJ1-2	.	TRBV3-1/TRBV3-2	.	CASSHSPGHLIGYTF	TGTGCCAGCAGCCATTCACCGGGACACCTTATAGGCTACACCTTC